The text below deals with one T cell receptor beta chain. This sample is part of a study of T cell responses to AZD1222 COVID-19 vaccine. Second-dose intervals near 4 or 12 weeks were combined. This table comes from immunoSEQ multiplex PCR, and its TCRdb copy is limited to in-frame clones, with some not included. The sample has 150,000 to 180,000 clones, over 90% seen once. The sequences come from peripheral blood, collected 28 days after the second AZD1222 dose. The TCR comes from an adult who received the AZD1222 COVID-19 vaccine.

The CDR3 sequence is CASSLAPTKETQYF. The CDR3, as DNA: TGCGCCAGCAGCTTGGCTCCCACTAAAGAGACCCAGTACTTC. This chain uses TRBV5-1 with TRBJ2-5; D call uncertain. Per the germline V gene, CDR1 is SGHRS and CDR2 is YFSETQ. V lost 0 bases and J 3 bases, leaving 9 bases between the germline ends. CDR3 length: 14 amino acids.